This T cell receptor (beta chain) emerged from a study of cytomegalovirus exposure and HLA in healthy donors. Both 60 Vbeta primers and 13 Jbeta primers went into the PCR. Method: immunoSEQ multiplex PCR; TCRdb's copy keeps in-frame clones and lacks some. Here the sample table reports 80,000 to 100,000 clones. Sequencing was done on a sample of PBMCs. The sequence was obtained from a woman in her twenties or thirties in good health and CMV-seronegative.

The CDR3 is CASRVTSPGELFF. CDR3 DNA: TGTGCCAGCAGGGTGACTAGTCCCGGGGAGCTGTTTTTT. This sequence joins TRBV2 and TRBJ2-2; D is perhaps TRBD2 (6 bases). The CDR3 consists of 13 residues. Trimming took 6 bases from V and 6 from J, leaving 11 bases between them. The germline V gene encodes CDR1 SNHLY and CDR2 FYNNEI.